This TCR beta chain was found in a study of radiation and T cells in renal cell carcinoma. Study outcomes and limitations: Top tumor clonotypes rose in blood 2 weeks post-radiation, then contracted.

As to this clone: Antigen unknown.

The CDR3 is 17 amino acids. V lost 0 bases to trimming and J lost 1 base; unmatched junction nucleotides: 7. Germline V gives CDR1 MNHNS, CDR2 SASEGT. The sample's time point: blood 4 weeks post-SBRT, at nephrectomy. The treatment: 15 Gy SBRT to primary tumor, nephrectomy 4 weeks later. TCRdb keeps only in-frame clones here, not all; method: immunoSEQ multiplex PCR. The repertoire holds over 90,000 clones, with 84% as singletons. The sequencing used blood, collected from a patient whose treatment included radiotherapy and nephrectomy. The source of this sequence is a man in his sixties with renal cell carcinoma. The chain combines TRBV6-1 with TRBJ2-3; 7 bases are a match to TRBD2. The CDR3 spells CASSEAFSGLGTDTQYF. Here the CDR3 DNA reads TGTGCCAGCAGTGAAGCCTTCAGTGGACTAGGCACAGATACGCAGTATTTT.